This T cell receptor beta chain was identified during a study of T cells after yellow fever vaccination. Across the whole study: Fractions of limited cellularity were prepared by means of SMART-Seq v4 Ultra Low Input.

Germline-derived CDR1 and CDR2 are MGHDK and SYGVNS. The CDR3 loop spans 12 amino acids. Trimming stripped 1 base from V and 5 bases from J, with 4 bases between. The sample holds many counts of this clonotype. Conversion of TCR transcripts into cDNA relied on 5'RACE template switching, which added a universal primer site and UMIs. TCRdb reprocessed the 5' RACE reads with MiXCR, giving one entry per CDR3 protein. Altogether about 63,000 distinct CDR3 sequences are present, approximately 8% being singletons, with the ten largest covering 36%. The origin of this receptor is a man aged 25-45 years who received the YFV17D yellow fever vaccine. The V and J genes are TRBV25-1 and TRBJ2-3; D gene uncertain. This specimen was CD8+ T cells sorted from PBMCs, taken 15 days after the yellow fever booster vaccination. The CDR3 sequence is CASSEFLDTQYF. The DNA of the CDR3 is TGTGCCAGCAGTGAATTTCTAGATACGCAGTATTTT.